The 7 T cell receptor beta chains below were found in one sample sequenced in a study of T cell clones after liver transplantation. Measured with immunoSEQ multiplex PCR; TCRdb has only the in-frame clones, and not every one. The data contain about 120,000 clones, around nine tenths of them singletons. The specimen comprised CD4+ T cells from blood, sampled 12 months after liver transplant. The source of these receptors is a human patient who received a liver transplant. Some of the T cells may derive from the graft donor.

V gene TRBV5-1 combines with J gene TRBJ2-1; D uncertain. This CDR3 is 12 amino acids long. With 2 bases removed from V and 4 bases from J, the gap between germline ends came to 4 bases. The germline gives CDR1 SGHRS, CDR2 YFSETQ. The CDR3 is CASSFEYNEQFF. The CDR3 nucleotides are TGCGCCAGCAGCTTCGAATACAATGAGCAGTTCTTC. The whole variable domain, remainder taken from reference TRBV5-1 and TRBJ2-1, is KAGVTQTPRYLIKTRGQQVTLSCSPISGHRSVSWYQQTPGQGLQFLFEYFSETQRNKGNFPGRFSGRQFSNSRSEMNVSTLELGDSALYLCASSFEYNEQFFGPGTRLTVL.

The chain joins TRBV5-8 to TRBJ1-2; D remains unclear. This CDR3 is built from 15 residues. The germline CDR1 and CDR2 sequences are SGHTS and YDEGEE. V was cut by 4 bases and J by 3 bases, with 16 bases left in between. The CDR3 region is CASSPGSGSYYGYTF. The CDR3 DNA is TGTGCCAGCAGCCCGGGATCGGGCTCCTACTATGGCTACACCTTC.

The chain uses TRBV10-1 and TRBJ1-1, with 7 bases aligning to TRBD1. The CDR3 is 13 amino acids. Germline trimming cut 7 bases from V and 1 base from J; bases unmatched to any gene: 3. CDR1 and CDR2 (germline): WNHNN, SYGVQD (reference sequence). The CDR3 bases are TGCGCCAGCAATTCAGGGGGGAACACTGAAGCTTTCTTT. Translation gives CASNSGGNTEAFF.

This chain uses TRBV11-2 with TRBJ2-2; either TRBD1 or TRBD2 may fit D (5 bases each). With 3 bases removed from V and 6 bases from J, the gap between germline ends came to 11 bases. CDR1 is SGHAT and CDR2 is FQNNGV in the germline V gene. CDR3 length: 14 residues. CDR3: CASSFGTHAGELFF. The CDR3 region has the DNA TGTGCCAGCAGCTTCGGGACGCACGCCGGGGAGCTGTTTTTT.

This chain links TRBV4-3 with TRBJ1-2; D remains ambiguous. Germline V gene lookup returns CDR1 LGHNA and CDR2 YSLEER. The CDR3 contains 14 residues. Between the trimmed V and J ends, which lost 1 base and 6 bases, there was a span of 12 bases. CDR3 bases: TGCGCCAGCAGCCAAGGGATCCGGACGGATGGCTACACCTTC. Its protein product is CASSQGIRTDGYTF.

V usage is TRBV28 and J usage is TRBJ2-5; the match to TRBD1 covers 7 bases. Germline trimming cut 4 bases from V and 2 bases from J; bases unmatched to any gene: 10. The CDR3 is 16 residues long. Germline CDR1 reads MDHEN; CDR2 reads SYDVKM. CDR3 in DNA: TGTGCCAGCAGTTCACGTCCGGGACAGAGTCAAGAGACCCAGTACTTC. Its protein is CASSSRPGQSQETQYF. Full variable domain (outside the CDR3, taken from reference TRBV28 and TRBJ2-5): DVKVTQSSRYLVKRTGEKVFLECVQDMDHENMFWYRQDPGLGLRLIYFSYDVKMKEKGDIPEGYSVSREKKERFSLILESASTNQTSMYLCASSSRPGQSQETQYFGPGTRLLVL.

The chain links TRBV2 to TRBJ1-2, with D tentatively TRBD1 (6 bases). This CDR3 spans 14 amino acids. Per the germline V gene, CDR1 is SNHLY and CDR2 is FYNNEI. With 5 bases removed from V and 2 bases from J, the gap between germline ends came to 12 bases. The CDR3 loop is CASSQGSWNYGYTF. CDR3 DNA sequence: TGTGCCAGCAGTCAGGGGTCTTGGAACTATGGCTACACCTTC.